What follows are 8 T cell receptor beta chains derived from one specimen sequenced in a study of cytotoxic CD8 clonotypes in ibrutinib-treated CLL. The protocol was immunoSEQ multiplex PCR, while the TCRdb copy is restricted to in-frame clones and leaves out a portion. The sample includes 300,000 to 350,000 clones, around four fifths seen only once; the top ten take roughly 6.3%. The sample here was PBMCs, taken before ibrutinib treatment. These receptors originate from a human donor with chronic lymphocytic leukemia.

The count of this clone is one. The genes are TRBV6-5 and TRBJ2-4; no clear D. Between the trimmed V and J ends, which lost 2 bases and 15 bases, there was a span of 14 bases. Germline V gene lookup returns CDR1 MNHEY and CDR2 SVGAGI. The CDR3 is 12 residues long. The CDR3: CASSYDRTGRYF. CDR3 sequence (DNA): TGTGCCAGCAGTTACGACCGGACCGGTCGGTACTTC.

The chain is built from TRBV9 and TRBJ2-2; D is uncertain. V lost 4 bases and J lost 0, with 13 bases in between. The CDR3 runs to 16 residues. The germline V gene encodes CDR1 SGDLS and CDR2 YYNGEE. CDR3 in amino acids: CASSNLGVSNTGELFF. Here the CDR3 DNA reads TGTGCCAGCAGCAACCTTGGGGTCTCGAACACCGGGGAGCTGTTTTTT.

This chain uses TRBV4-3 with TRBJ2-1; 8 positions match TRBD2. V trimming: 4 bases; J trimming: 6 bases; junction bases outside the gene matches: 8. This CDR3 region has 15 residues. Germline CDR1 LGHNA, CDR2 YSLEER. The DNA for the CDR3 is TGCGCCAGCAGCCCGGCGGGACTAGACGGCAATGAGCAGTTCTTC. It is translated as CASSPAGLDGNEQFF.

The rearrangement links TRBV16 to TRBJ2-2; 8 bases match TRBD1. Germline CDR1 reads KGHSY; CDR2 reads FQNENV. V trimming: 3 bases; J trimming: 0 bases; junction bases outside the gene matches: 12. The CDR3 is 19 amino acids. The CDR3 DNA follows: TGTGCCAGCAGCCAGATGCGGCAGGGGGCACTCCCGAACACCGGGGAGCTGTTTTTT. This translates into CASSQMRQGALPNTGELFF.

CDR3 sequence (DNA): TGTGCCAGCAGCGTAGTCCGGCTAGCGGGGTACAATGAGCAGTTCTTC. Amino acids: CASSVVRLAGYNEQFF. V usage is TRBV9 and J usage is TRBJ2-1; 9 nucleotides line up with TRBD2. Trimming removed 0 bases from V and 4 bases from J; junction bases left unmatched: 5. From germline, CDR1 is SGDLS and CDR2 YYNGEE. There are 16 residues in the CDR3. Looking up the rest from reference TRBV9 and TRBJ2-1 gives the full variable domain: DSGVTQTPKHLITATGQRVTLRCSPRSGDLSVYWYQQSLDQGLQFLIQYYNGEERAKGNILERFSAQQFPDLHSELNLSSLELGDSALYFCASSVVRLAGYNEQFFGPGTRLTVL.

This clone appeared a single time. The V gene is TRBV5-1, the J gene TRBJ2-7; D gene unclear. The germline V gene has CDR1 SGHRS and CDR2 YFSETQ. Trimming removed 4 bases at V and 4 bases at J, with 9 bases between. This CDR3 spans 12 amino acids. The CDR3 is CASSGAWYEQYF. The CDR3 bases are TGCGCCAGCAGCGGAGCCTGGTACGAGCAGTACTTC.

The genes are TRBV13 and TRBJ1-1, with D possibly matching TRBD1 (6 bases). Deletions cut 8 bases from V and 7 bases from J, with 17 bases between. Germline CDR1 reads PRHDT; CDR2 reads FYEKMQ (reference sequence). CDR3 length equals 13 residues. The CDR3 region has the DNA TGTGCCAGCGACAAAAGGGGGGAGAATGAAGCTTTCTTT. Translating it yields CASDKRGENEAFF.

This clone was seen a handful of times. The chain is built from TRBV10-3 and TRBJ1-2; D might be TRBD1 (5 bases). Trimming pared 4 bases from V and 4 bases from J, leaving 13 bases between. Germline V gene sequence: CDR1 ENHRY, CDR2 SYGVKD. CDR3 length equals 14 residues. The CDR3 nucleotides are TGTGCCATCAGTGTAGGGGCCGAGAGCTATGGCTACACCTTC. Translating it yields CAISVGAESYGYTF.